One sample yielded the 5 T cell receptor beta chains listed below, sequenced in a study of tissue T cells after allogeneic stem cell transplantation. The data were produced by immunoSEQ multiplex PCR, yet TCRdb's version contains in-frame clones alone and is incomplete. The table records about 8,700 clones, roughly 44% of them present only once. Time point noted: mouse harvest day 7 after allogeneic transplant. Each mouse received 10^7 T-cell-depleted marrow cells plus 10^6 splenic CD5+ T cells by tail vein. Sequenced: skin. All receptors come from a female BALB/c mouse given C57BL/6 T cells with graft-versus-host disease after an allogeneic hematopoietic cell transplant.

This clone was seen a handful of times. Genes and germline come from the mouse. CDR3 DNA (partial): TGTGCCAGCAGTCGACAGGCCCCCTATGAACAGTAC. As protein: CASSRQAPYEQY. The CDR3 reads in full as CASSRQAPYEQYF. The rearrangement uses TRBV13-3 and TRBJ2-7, with a weak D call TRBD1 (6 bases). From the germline J gene comes the end of the CDR3, since the read stops 1 residue before it. Germline CDR1 is NNHDY and CDR2 is SYVADS. Trimming cost V 4 bases and J 2 bases, with 10 bases left between them. The CDR3 is 13 amino acids.

For this clone: Gene and germline names: mouse. The read gets to within 1 residue of the CDR3 end, and the germline J gene fills in the rest. The gene calls are TRBV4 and TRBJ2-4; D unclear. CDR1 is LGHDT and CDR2 is YNNKQL in the germline V gene (reference sequence). The CDR3 is made up of 14 amino acids. V was pared by 11 bases and J by 5 bases, with 20 bases between. The CDR3 sequence is CASEEEGALNTLYF. CDR3 DNA (partial): TGTGCCTCAGAAGAGGAGGGAGCGCTAAACACCTTGTAC.

Concerning this clone: Any gene name here is a mouse gene name. Read data end 1 residue before the CDR3 end; the end is taken from the germline J gene. The V and J genes are TRBV15 and TRBJ2-3; 8 nucleotides agree with TRBD2. Germline assignment: CDR1 SGHND and CDR2 FRSKSL. The ends lost 3 bases at V and 0 bases at J; junction bases unmatched: 2. CDR3 size: 15 residues. CDR3 residues: CASSFGLGSAETLYF. The sequenced CDR3 bases are TGTGCCAGCAGTTTTGGACTGGGTAGTGCAGAAACGCTGTAT.

This clone has a handful of counts. The genes are named according to mouse. The sequence runs out 1 residue before the end of the CDR3; the remainder is reconstructed from the germline J gene. The V gene is TRBV13-1, the J gene TRBJ1-4; no firm D call. Trimming took off 2 bases at V and 0 bases at J, with 5 bases between the two ends. The CDR3 is 14 amino acids. Germline V gene lookup returns CDR1 NSHNY and CDR2 SYGAGN. The CDR3 bases that were read are TGTGCCAGCAGTGAGACAATTTCCAACGAAAGATTATTT. Translation: CASSETISNERLF. The full CDR3 is CASSETISNERLFF.

About this clone itself: The gene symbols are mouse symbols. The CDR3 goes on 1 residue after the read ends, and that part is filled in from the germline J gene. The chain combines TRBV19 with TRBJ1-2, with 10 positions matching TRBD1. Germline values: CDR1 FNHDT, CDR2 SITEND (reference sequence). The CDR3 totals 15 residues. The V and J ends lost 2 bases and 0 bases, in that order; junction bases with no gene match: 1. The CDR3 DNA, read in part, is TGTGCCAGCAGTATCGGACAGGGGGCAAACTCCGACTACACC. Translation gives CASSIGQGANSDYT. The full-length CDR3 reads as CASSIGQGANSDYTF.